Shown below are 12 T cell receptor beta chains from a single sample sequenced in a study of T cells in women clearing cervical HPV infection listed by TCRdb under 2018. Library prep was done by the immunoSEQ multiplex PCR assay. Imported from immuneACCESS, the table was reduced by TCRdb to in-frame sequences with V and J called. These copies leave out some clones; in studies compared against another copy, an unresolved V gene accounts for under half, and the cause of the remainder is not known. For this sample, the table gives some 15,000 clones. Roughly a tenth of the sample lies in the top ten. The sequenced sample was blood buffy coat. The receptor set was obtained from a woman between 18 and 70 years old with a cervical HPV16 infection that either progressed to CIN3+ or cleared (not recorded which).

According to its frequency, this clone is medium-sized. CDR3 region: CSVRTSGVGYTQYF. The CDR3 bases that were read are TGCAGCGTGAGGACTAGCGGGGTGGGCTATACG. The chain recombines TRBV29-1 with TRBJ2-3; TRBD2 matches 12 bases. The CDR3 goes on 3 residues after the read ends, and that part is filled in from the germline J gene. Germline V gene data show CDR1 as SQVTM and CDR2 as ANQGSEA. J was trimmed by 7 bases and V by 6 bases; bases with no gene match: 8. CDR3 length equals 14 residues.

A word on this clone: The CDR3 extends 3 residues past the end of the read, so its final part is completed from the germline J gene. The rearrangement links TRBV7-6 to TRBJ2-1, with a weak D call TRBD2 (5 bases). The germline V gene encodes CDR1 SGHVS and CDR2 FNYEAQ. This CDR3 comprises 14 residues. The V gene lost 5 bases and the J gene lost 4 bases, with 12 bases spanning the gap. CDR3 region: CASSLERGYNEQFF. The covered CDR3 bases are TGTGCCAGCAGCCTGGAGCGCGGGTACAATGAG.

As regards this clone: The CDR3 end falls 3 residues outside the read, so it is completed with the germline J gene. The J gene is TRBJ1-1, the V gene TRBV11-3; no definite D call. Per the germline V gene, CDR1 is SGHNT and CDR2 is YENEEA. V gave up 4 bases and J gave up 2 bases, with 11 bases separating them. CDR3 length equals 14 residues. The sequenced part of the CDR3 DNA is TGTGCCAGCAGCTCCCGGCGGAAAAACACTGAA. Translating gives CASSSRRKNTE. The whole CDR3 protein is CASSSRRKNTEAFF.

Regarding this clone: From the germline J gene comes the end of the CDR3, since the read stops 3 residues before it. The chain joins TRBV19 to TRBJ2-7; 7 bases agree with TRBD2. Germline loops: CDR1 LNHDA, CDR2 SQIVND (reference sequence). The CDR3 has 14 residues. V was clipped by 4 bases and J by 3 bases; unmatched bases: 6. Incomplete CDR3 DNA: TGTGCCAGTAGTAAGGTCGGGGGGTTCTACGAG. This codes for CASSKVGGFYE. In full, the CDR3 is CASSKVGGFYEQYF.

On this clone itself: The read halts 3 residues ahead of the CDR3 end, with the missing end drawn from the germline J gene. The chain combines TRBV19 with TRBJ1-1; D not certain. The CDR3 runs 12 residues. Germline V gene lookup returns CDR1 LNHDA and CDR2 SQIVND (reference sequence). V was pared by 4 bases and J by 7 bases, with 10 bases between. CDR3 DNA, as far as it was read: TGTGCCAGTAGTACGTGGGCAAGTGAA. Its translation: CASSTWASE. The full-length CDR3 reads as CASSTWASEAFF. Full variable domain (remainder filled in from reference TRBV19 and TRBJ1-1): DGGITQSPKYLFRKEGQNVTLSCEQNLNHDAMYWYRQDPGQGLRLIYYSQIVNDFQKGDIAEGYSVSREKKESFPLTVTSAQKNPTAFYLCASSTWASEAFFGQGTRLTVV.

With regard to this clone: The read stops 3 residues short of the end of the CDR3; the missing end is completed from the germline J gene. The chain is built from TRBV6-2 or TRBV6-3 and TRBJ1-1; D not resolved. In germline, CDR1 is MNHEY, CDR2 SVGEGT. This CDR3 comprises 15 residues. Trimming took 0 bases from V and 0 from J, leaving 8 bases between them. The part of the CDR3 DNA that was read is TGTGCCAGCAGTTACTCGAGAACACTGAACACTGAA. It is translated as CASSYSRTLNTE. The whole CDR3 is CASSYSRTLNTEAFF.

For this clone: The read ends 3 residues shy of where the CDR3 ends; the end is completed using the germline J gene. The genes are TRBV7-2 and TRBJ1-1; 8 nucleotides agree with TRBD1. The germline gives CDR1 SGHTA, CDR2 FQGNSA. J gave up 4 bases and V 5 bases, and 9 bases lay outside the gene matches. The length of the CDR3 is 15 residues. The covered CDR3 bases are TGTGCCAGCAGCCCCCCAGGGGGCTGGGGCACTGAA. As protein: CASSPPGGWGTE. The complete CDR3 sequence is CASSPPGGWGTEAFF.

Remarks on this clone: The read terminates 3 residues before the CDR3 end, so the remaining end is supplied by the germline J gene. J is TRBJ2-1 and V is TRBV7-8, with TRBD2 matching over 8 bases. The length of the CDR3 is 14 residues. Germline values: CDR1 SGHVS, CDR2 FQNEAQ. The junction had 2 bases not matched to a gene; V was cut back by 2 bases and J by 5 bases. The DNA read from the CDR3 is TGTGCCAGCAGCTTACAAGCGGGAGACAATGAG. Residues: CASSLQAGDNE. The CDR3 in its entirety is CASSLQAGDNEQFF.

A note on this clone: The CDR3 is cut off 3 residues early in the read; its end comes from the germline J gene. The chain employs TRBV29-1 and TRBJ2-2, with 9 bases identical to TRBD1. Trimming at V came to 4 bases and at J to 6 bases, leaving 6 bases not matched to a gene. Per the germline V gene, CDR1 is SQVTM and CDR2 is ANQGSEA. The length of the CDR3 is 14 residues. CDR3 protein: CSVVGDRVSGELFF. The covered CDR3 bases are TGCAGCGTTGTAGGGGACAGGGTTTCCGGGGAG.

About this clone: The read is 3 residues too short to cover the CDR3 end, so that end is filled in from the germline J gene. The chain has TRBV6-2 or TRBV6-3 and TRBJ2-3; D perhaps matches TRBD1 (6 bases). This CDR3 is built from 14 residues. The germline CDR1 and CDR2 sequences are MNHEY and SVGEGT. The CDR3 DNA, read in part, is TGTGCCAGCACCCCCCGGTTAGGGGGAGAGACG. Its translation is CASTPRLGGET. From start to end, the CDR3 is CASTPRLGGETQYF.

Regarding this clone: Read sequence stops 3 residues before the CDR3 end, and the germline J gene provides the missing end. V gene TRBV7-2 combines with J gene TRBJ2-3; D not certain. The length of the CDR3 is 13 residues. V lost 2 bases and J lost 2, with 5 bases in between. Germline CDR1 reads SGHTA; CDR2 reads FQGNSA. CDR3 bases read: TGTGCCAGCAGCTTATACACCACAGATACG. It encodes CASSLYTTDT. The CDR3 as a whole reads CASSLYTTDTQYF.

With regard to this clone: The sequence runs out 3 residues before the end of the CDR3; the remainder is reconstructed from the germline J gene. The rearrangement links TRBV5-6 to TRBJ2-7, with D unresolved. This CDR3 spans 11 amino acids. Trimming took 4 bases from V and 6 from J, leaving 8 bases between them. The germline gives CDR1 SGHDT, CDR2 YYEEEE. The CDR3 loop is CASSGSSEQYF. The part of the CDR3 DNA that was read is TGTGCCAGCAGCGGATCTAGCGAG. The full variable domain, rest sourced from reference TRBV5-6 and TRBJ2-7, is DAGVTQSPTHLIKTRGQQVTLRCSPKSGHDTVSWYQQALGQGPQFIFQYYEEEERQRGNFPDRFSGHQFPNYSSELNVNALLLGDSALYLCASSGSSEQYFGPGTRLTVT.